These T cell receptor beta chains were read from a single sample in a study of control samples from healthy donors and cancer patients. The table came from immunoSEQ multiplex PCR; TCRdb's copy has only in-frame clones and leaves some out. The sample has about 82,000 clones; about 90% are singletons. Sequencing used blood. The receptor source for this set is a man in his fifties in good health. The CDR3 runs from the conserved cysteine through the conserved F or W. D genes are given only for firm matches. The listing skips clone size in some rows; elsewhere it reads once, few, many or a size class.

>TRBJ1-2|-|TRBD1|TRBV5-5
CASSFDRLQGAMGYTF
TGTGCCAGCAGCTTTGACCGGTTGCAGGGGGCCATGGGCTACACCTTC
>TRBJ2-3|-|-|TRBV12-5
CASGLVPDGKIRTDTQYF
TGTGCTAGTGGTTTGGTCCCCGATGGGAAGATAAGAACAGATACGCAGTATTTT
>TRBJ1-2|-|TRBD1|TRBV19
CASSDPGQGKNGYTF
TGTGCCAGTAGCGATCCGGGACAGGGAAAGAATGGCTACACCTTC
>TRBJ1-1|-|-|TRBV19
CASGVGGLPEAFF
TGTGCCAGTGGGGTTGGGGGGCTTCCTGAAGCTTTCTTT
>TRBJ1-1|-|-|TRBV7-9
CASTIRGIEAFF
TGTGCCAGCACCATTCGCGGGATTGAAGCTTTCTTT
>TRBJ2-7|-|TRBD2|TRBV6-2/TRBV6-3
CASSYWLADSYEQYF
TGTGCCAGCAGTTATTGGCTAGCGGATTCCTACGAGCAGTACTTC
>TRBJ1-1|-|-|TRBV19
CASSTTGNTEAFF
TGTGCCAGTAGTACCACAGGTAACACTGAAGCTTTCTTT
>TRBJ2-1|-|-|TRBV5-1
CASSPGPASSYNEQFF
TGCGCCAGCAGTCCTGGACCCGCGAGCTCCTACAATGAGCAGTTCTTC
>TRBJ2-3|-|-|TRBV7-3
CASSADSPSDTQYF
TGTGCCAGCAGCGCGGACTCCCCGTCAGATACGCAGTATTTT
>TRBJ1-1|-|-|TRBV11-3
CASSPPRANTEAFF
TGTGCCAGCAGCCCTCCCAGGGCGAACACTGAAGCTTTCTTT
>TRBJ2-1|few|-|TRBV14
CASSQVGFSYNEQFF
TGTGCCAGCAGCCAAGTTGGCTTTTCCTACAATGAGCAGTTCTTC
>TRBJ2-1|-|-|TRBV15
CATSRDGGAGSIGEQFF
TGTGCCACCAGCAGAGATGGAGGGGCAGGGAGTATCGGTGAGCAGTTCTTC
>TRBJ1-1|-|TRBD1|TRBV13
CASSSRQGGTEAFF
TGTGCCAGCAGCTCACGACAGGGAGGGACTGAAGCTTTCTTT
>TRBJ2-7|-|TRBD1|TRBV15
CATSARDRGTYEQYF
TGTGCCACCAGCGCCCGGGACAGGGGGACTTACGAGCAGTACTTC
>TRBJ2-5|once|-|TRBV5-1
CASSLKGRETQYF
TGCGCCAGCAGCTTAAAGGGACGGGAGACCCAGTACTTC
>TRBJ2-1|few|TRBD2|TRBV7-3
CASSIAGSSYNEQFF
TGTGCCAGCAGCATAGCGGGGAGCTCCTACAATGAGCAGTTCTTC
>TRBJ2-3|-|TRBD2|TRBV5-1
CASSPTLTGLAGADTQYF
TGCGCCAGCAGCCCCACCTTAACCGGACTAGCGGGAGCAGATACGCAGTATTTT
>TRBJ2-1|-|TRBD2|TRBV4-1
CASSMTSGIENEQFF
TGCGCCAGCAGCATGACTAGCGGGATAGAGAATGAGCAGTTCTTC
>TRBJ2-7|-|-|TRBV28
CASSSGYEQYF
TGTGCCAGCAGTTCGGGCTACGAGCAGTACTTC
>TRBJ1-1|-|TRBD1|TRBV12-5
CASGPGTGVTEAFF
TGTGCTAGTGGTCCAGGGACAGGGGTTACTGAAGCTTTCTTT
>TRBJ1-5|-|-|TRBV14
CASSSSGLQPQHF
TGTGCCAGCAGCTCGTCCGGCCTCCAGCCCCAGCATTTT
>TRBJ1-1|-|TRBD1|TRBV5-1
CASRQGAGAEAFF
TGCGCCAGCAGACAGGGGGCTGGGGCTGAAGCTTTCTTT
>TRBJ2-1|-|-|TRBV6-5
CASSYSVQNNEQFF
TGTGCCAGCAGTTACTCGGTCCAAAACAATGAGCAGTTCTTC
>TRBJ2-5|-|-|TRBV19
CASTEGTSSGETQYF
TGTGCCAGTACCGAGGGGACTTCTTCCGGAGAGACCCAGTACTTC
>TRBJ1-2|-|-|TRBV14
CASSQRDSRYGYTF
TGTGCCAGCAGCCAACGAGACAGCCGCTATGGCTACACCTTC
>TRBJ2-3|-|-|TRBV5-1
CASSQEQWVFDTQYF
TGCGCCAGCAGCCAGGAACAGTGGGTCTTTGATACGCAGTATTTT
>TRBJ2-7|-|TRBD1|TRBV7-8
CASSLLGQGIHEQYF
TGTGCCAGCAGCTTACTCGGACAGGGGATCCACGAGCAGTACTTC